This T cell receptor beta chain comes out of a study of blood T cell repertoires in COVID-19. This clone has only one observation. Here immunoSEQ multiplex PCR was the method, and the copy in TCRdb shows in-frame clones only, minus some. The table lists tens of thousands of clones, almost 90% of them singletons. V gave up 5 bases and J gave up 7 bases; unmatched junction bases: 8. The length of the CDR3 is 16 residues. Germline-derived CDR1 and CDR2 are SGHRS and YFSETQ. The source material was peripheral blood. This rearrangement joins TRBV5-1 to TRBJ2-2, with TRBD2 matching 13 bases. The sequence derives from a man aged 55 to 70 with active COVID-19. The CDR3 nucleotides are TGCGCCAGCAGTCCCGGGACTAGCGGGAAGGTCGGGGAGCTGTTTTTT. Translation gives CASSPGTSGKVGELFF.